This passage covers 15 T cell receptor beta chains from one sample sequenced in a study of long-term antiretroviral therapy in people with HIV. Researchers report immunoSEQ v3.0 was run at survey level. Sequencing was performed with immunoSEQ multiplex PCR; in TCRdb, only in-frame clones are kept and a portion is missing. The repertoire has 20,000 to 30,000 clones, more than 65% of them found once; the top ten carry 4.5% to 6%. Sequencing was performed on unsorted PBMCs, taken 4.4 years after starting antiretroviral therapy. These receptors came from a man between 25 and 39 years old with HIV.

The chain links TRBV4-1 to TRBJ1-2, with D possibly TRBD1 on 5 matching bases. The CDR3 contains 14 residues. Germline V gives CDR1 MGHRA, CDR2 YSYEKL. Trimming removed 2 bases from V and 4 bases from J, with 11 bases in between. The CDR3 region has the DNA TGCGCCAGCAGCCAAAATAGACAGATCTATGGCTACACCTTC. It is translated as CASSQNRQIYGYTF.

The chain employs TRBV6-1 and TRBJ2-7, with 8 bases that match TRBD2. The CDR3 consists of 15 residues. CDR1 and CDR2 from the germline V gene are MNHNS and SASEGT. Germline trimming cut 0 bases from V and 1 base from J; bases unmatched to any gene: 2. The CDR3 DNA reads TGTGCCAGCAGTGAAGCGGCGGGGGGATCCTACGAGCAGTACTTC. It yields the protein CASSEAAGGSYEQYF.

In this sample, this clone is medium-sized (0.01 to 0.1%). CDR3 protein: CASTKTLDYSSSGNTIYF. The CDR3 region has the DNA TGTGCCAGCACCAAAACCCTGGACTACTCTAGCTCTGGAAACACCATATATTTT. The V and J genes are TRBV5-5 and TRBJ1-3; D remains unclear. The CDR3 has 18 amino acids. Trimming took 6 bases from V and 0 from J, leaving 22 bases between them. CDR1 and CDR2 (germline): SGHKS, YYEKEE (reference sequence).

V usage is TRBV9 and J usage is TRBJ1-2; D is perhaps TRBD1 (5 bases). The germline V and J ends were trimmed by 0 bases and 3 bases, with 12 bases remaining between them. The CDR3 length is 15 residues. Germline CDR1 and CDR2: SGDLS and YYNGEE. DNA for the CDR3: TGTGCCAGCAGCGTAGAAGCTCTGGGGGACTATGGCTACACCTTC. Its protein product is CASSVEALGDYGYTF.

V usage is TRBV7-6 and J usage is TRBJ2-2; D ambiguous. Per germline, CDR1 SGHVS and CDR2 FNYEAQ. V dropped 4 bases and J dropped 6 bases, with 6 bases sitting between them. The CDR3 covers 12 residues. The DNA for the CDR3 is TGTGCCAGCAGCTCGCCGCCCGGGGAGCTGTTTTTT. Protein product: CASSSPPGELFF.

The V gene is TRBV14, the J gene TRBJ2-7; D is unresolved. This CDR3 comprises 15 residues. The ends were cut back, 2 bases at V and 0 bases at J, with 11 bases in the middle. From germline, CDR1 is SGHDN and CDR2 FVKESK. CDR3 residues: CASSQIQKSSYEQYF. The CDR3 DNA is TGTGCCAGCAGCCAAATACAGAAAAGCTCCTACGAGCAGTACTTC.

The chain is built from TRBV27 and TRBJ2-7; 9 nucleotides align to TRBD2. The CDR3 totals 14 residues. CDR1 and CDR2 from the germline V gene are MNHEY and SMNVEV (reference sequence). J was trimmed by 2 bases and V by 1 base; bases with no gene match: 0. The CDR3 DNA sequence: TGTGCCAGCAGTTTATTAGCGGGGGCCTACGAGCAGTACTTC. It yields the protein CASSLLAGAYEQYF.

The chain has TRBV5-1 and TRBJ2-1; 11 positions match TRBD1. The germline CDR1 and CDR2 sequences are SGHRS and YFSETQ. The J segment lost 8 bases and the V segment lost 4 bases, leaving 11 bases of the junction unmatched. The CDR3 contains 16 residues. The CDR3 protein is CASSRDPVGQGDEQFF. In DNA form, the CDR3 reads TGCGCCAGCAGCCGCGACCCGGTGGGACAGGGGGATGAGCAGTTCTTC.

V usage is TRBV15 and J usage is TRBJ2-7; D is unresolved. Trimming cost V 0 bases and J 6 bases, with 15 bases left between them. CDR1 and CDR2 (germline): LNHNV, YYDKDF (reference sequence). CDR3 length: 15 amino acids. The CDR3 coding sequence is TGTGCCACCAGCAGAGATCCCCGACCGGAAGGCGAGCAGTACTTC. This gives the protein CATSRDPRPEGEQYF.

The rearrangement uses TRBV2 and TRBJ1-1, with TRBD1 as a possible D gene (5 bases). This CDR3 contains 14 residues. V lost 7 bases and J lost 0, with 12 bases in between. CDR1 SNHLY and CDR2 FYNNEI come from the germline V gene. CDR3 nucleotide sequence: TGTGCCAGCACTCGAGGGGCAGTGAACACTGAAGCTTTCTTT. Protein: CASTRGAVNTEAFF.

V gene TRBV29-1 combines with J gene TRBJ1-1; D possibly corresponds to TRBD1 (5 bases). V lost 6 bases and J lost 0, with 17 bases in between. The germline V gene has CDR1 SQVTM and CDR2 ANQGSEA. This CDR3 contains 15 residues. The CDR3 DNA reads as TGCAGCGTCACGAAAGCAAGGACACTGAACACTGAAGCTTTCTTT. This gives the protein CSVTKARTLNTEAFF.

This clone was counted a few times. V usage is TRBV7-6 and J usage is TRBJ2-5; 9 positions agree with TRBD1. V dropped 3 bases and J dropped 3; count of bases not matched to a gene: 5. CDR1 and CDR2 from the germline V gene are SGHVS and FNYEAQ. This CDR3 has 15 amino acids. The CDR3 DNA follows: TGTGCCAGCAGCTTCGGGGACAGGGCGGAAGAGACCCAGTACTTC. Translating gives CASSFGDRAEETQYF.

The chain employs TRBV27 and TRBJ2-1; D gene ambiguous. This CDR3 has 15 amino acids. Looked up from germline, CDR1 is MNHEY and CDR2 is SMNVEV (reference sequence). Trimming pared 8 bases from V and 5 bases from J, leaving 19 bases between. The chain's CDR3 is CASAPQLGSHNEQFF. Written as DNA, the CDR3 is TGTGCCAGCGCCCCTCAATTGGGGTCCCACAATGAGCAGTTCTTC.

This clone was seen only a few times. This rearrangement joins TRBV6-5 to TRBJ2-7; D is ambiguous. This CDR3 is 13 amino acids long. V was clipped by 0 bases and J by 7 bases, with 10 bases between them. CDR1 MNHEY and CDR2 SVGAGI come from the germline V gene. The CDR3 sequence: CASSYSTAREQYF. For the CDR3, the DNA is TGTGCCAGCAGTTACTCCACAGCTCGGGAGCAGTACTTC.

The gene calls are TRBV2 and TRBJ1-5; tentative D call: TRBD1 (5 bases). CDR3 length equals 14 residues. Trimming shortened V by 6 bases and J by 1 base, and 10 bases separated the two germline ends. Germline CDR1 reads SNHLY; CDR2 reads FYNNEI. CDR3 sequence reads: CASRVTESNQPQHF. As DNA, the CDR3 is TGTGCCAGCAGGGTGACAGAAAGCAATCAGCCCCAGCATTTT.